These T cell receptor beta chains were read from a single sample in a study of blood T cell repertoires in COVID-19. Here immunoSEQ multiplex PCR was the method, and the copy in TCRdb shows in-frame clones only, minus some. Of a few hundred thousand clones in the sample, 75% to 95% were seen once. The source material was peripheral blood. Receptors originate from a woman in her twenties or thirties with COVID-19, enrolled during active disease. Both conserved end residues are part of each CDR3. The D gene is left open where the match is weak. Size tells how often a clone was seen (once, few, many) or the class of an expanded clone, and some rows leave it out.

D	size	V	J	CDR3	DNA
NA	NA	TRBV6-6	TRBJ1-2	CASSNHGTSPGGYTF	TGTGCCAGCAGTAACCACGGGACTTCCCCGGGGGGCTACACCTTC
NA	NA	TRBV6-5	TRBJ1-5	CASSFRGRSRHQPQHF	TGTGCCAGCAGTTTTCGAGGGAGGTCCCGGCATCAGCCCCAGCATTTT
TRBD1	NA	TRBV5-1	TRBJ1-5	CASSLDGTVNQPQHF	TGCGCCAGCAGCTTGGATGGGACAGTTAATCAGCCCCAGCATTTT
NA	NA	TRBV2	TRBJ2-7	CASSEQTVIHEQYF	TGTGCCAGCAGTGAACAGACAGTAATCCACGAGCAGTACTTC
NA	once	TRBV9	TRBJ2-7	CASSVAGHEQYF	TGTGCCAGCAGCGTAGCAGGGCACGAGCAGTACTTC
TRBD1	NA	TRBV30	TRBJ2-1	CAWSGTGLGYEQFF	TGTGCCTGGAGCGGGACAGGGTTGGGGTATGAGCAGTTCTTC
NA	NA	TRBV4-1	TRBJ2-7	CASSQVNAGSSYEQYF	TGCGCCAGCAGCCAAGTCAATGCGGGGTCCTCCTACGAGCAGTACTTC
NA	NA	TRBV7-2	TRBJ2-7	CASSQGFSSSGNAYEQYF	TGTGCCAGCAGCCAGGGTTTTTCTTCCTCAGGGAACGCCTACGAGCAGTACTTC
TRBD2	NA	TRBV7-9	TRBJ2-7	CASSWTSGPRGEQYF	TGTGCCAGCAGCTGGACTAGCGGGCCGCGGGGCGAGCAGTACTTC
TRBD2	NA	TRBV19	TRBJ2-5	CASSTGTSGGGIGETQYF	TGTGCCAGTAGTACAGGGACTAGCGGAGGAGGTATTGGGGAGACCCAGTACTTC
NA	NA	TRBV4-1	TRBJ2-1	CASSGVRGLIYNEQFF	TGCGCCAGCAGCGGGGTGCGAGGACTCATATACAATGAGCAGTTCTTC
NA	NA	TRBV5-1	TRBJ2-7	CASSQTGDPYEQYF	TGCGCCAGCAGCCAGACGGGAGACCCCTACGAGCAGTACTTC
NA	NA	TRBV12-3/TRBV12-4	TRBJ2-7	CASTTSGEQYF	TGTGCCAGCACTACCTCGGGAGAGCAGTACTTC
NA	NA	TRBV19	TRBJ2-5	CASRTQGTGETQYF	TGTGCCAGTAGGACCCAGGGTACGGGAGAGACCCAGTACTTC
TRBD1	NA	TRBV5-8	TRBJ2-3	CASTHGAGQADTQYF	TGTGCCAGCACCCATGGTGCGGGACAGGCAGATACGCAGTATTTT
TRBD2	once	TRBV19	TRBJ2-7	CASSPGASGSYEQYF	TGTGCCAGTAGTCCCGGGGCTAGCGGAAGCTACGAGCAGTACTTC
TRBD2	NA	TRBV11-2	TRBJ2-1	CASSFGTSGSNEQFF	TGTGCCAGCAGCTTCGGAACTAGCGGGAGTAATGAGCAGTTCTTC
TRBD1	NA	TRBV28	TRBJ2-7	CASSRTGALSYEQYF	TGTGCCAGCAGTCGGACAGGGGCTTTATCCTACGAGCAGTACTTC
TRBD1	NA	TRBV11-2	TRBJ2-2	CASSSIQGHGELFF	TGTGCCAGCAGCTCTATACAGGGGCACGGGGAGCTGTTTTTT
TRBD1	NA	TRBV6-4	TRBJ2-7	CASSDSPGDRDRALLSSYEQYF	TGTGCCAGCAGTGACTCACCCGGAGACCGGGACAGGGCCCTTTTAAGCTCCTACGAGCAGTACTTC
NA	NA	TRBV6-5	TRBJ2-2	CASSPFPNTGELFF	TGTGCCAGCAGCCCCTTTCCGAACACCGGGGAGCTGTTTTTT
TRBD2	once	TRBV11-2	TRBJ2-1	CASSFPSGIGNEQFF	TGTGCCAGCAGCTTTCCCAGCGGGATAGGCAATGAGCAGTTCTTC
NA	NA	TRBV19	TRBJ2-3	CASSGITDTQYF	TGTGCCAGTAGCGGGATCACAGATACGCAGTATTTT
TRBD2	NA	TRBV2	TRBJ2-7	CASSGASGSIYEQYF	TGTGCCAGCAGTGGGGCTAGCGGGAGCATTTACGAGCAGTACTTC
TRBD1	once	TRBV5-4	TRBJ1-2	CASSPPRTGGIDGYTF	TGTGCCAGCAGCCCTCCTAGGACAGGGGGCATTGATGGCTACACCTTC
NA	NA	TRBV28	TRBJ2-7	CASTLGVSSYEQYF	TGTGCCAGCACCCTCGGGGTGTCTAGTTACGAGCAGTACTTC
NA	NA	TRBV2	TRBJ1-5	CASSGVSGQPQHF	TGTGCCAGCAGTGGGGTCAGCGGGCAGCCCCAGCATTTT
TRBD2	NA	TRBV30	TRBJ2-7	CAWSVGLAGDEQYF	TGTGCCTGGAGTGTGGGACTAGCGGGAGACGAGCAGTACTTC
TRBD2	NA	TRBV9	TRBJ2-2	CASSVATSGRIGELFF	TGTGCCAGCAGCGTCGCGACTAGCGGGAGGATCGGGGAGCTGTTTTTT
NA	NA	TRBV15	TRBJ1-4	CATSTKGVGEKLFF	TGTGCCACCAGCACTAAGGGGGTCGGTGAAAAACTGTTTTTT
TRBD2	once	TRBV2	TRBJ2-7	CASSAVAGGLFRYEQYF	TGTGCCAGCAGTGCGGTAGCGGGAGGGCTCTTTAGGTACGAGCAGTACTTC
NA	NA	TRBV18	TRBJ1-2	CASSPTHGVGGYTF	TGTGCCAGCTCACCAACTCACGGGGTCGGTGGCTACACCTTC
TRBD1	NA	TRBV7-2	TRBJ1-5	CASSIGGTGNQPQHF	TGTGCCAGCAGCATTGGCGGGACAGGCAATCAGCCCCAGCATTTT
NA	NA	TRBV6-5	TRBJ2-3	CASSPYPGVDTQYF	TGTGCCAGCAGCCCGTATCCGGGAGTCGATACGCAGTATTTT
TRBD1	NA	TRBV18	TRBJ2-2	CASSPRQGALDGELFF	TGTGCCAGCTCACCTCGGCAGGGGGCCTTGGACGGGGAGCTGTTTTTT
NA	NA	TRBV11-2	TRBJ2-3	CASSLDMTPDTQYF	TGTGCCAGCAGCTTAGATATGACTCCAGATACGCAGTATTTT
NA	NA	TRBV30	TRBJ1-5	CAWATQGNQPQHF	TGTGCCTGGGCAACTCAGGGCAATCAGCCCCAGCATTTT
NA	NA	TRBV6-5	TRBJ2-6	CASSLSGANVLTF	TGTGCCAGCAGCTTGTCTGGGGCCAACGTCCTGACTTTC
TRBD1	once	TRBV3-1/TRBV3-2	TRBJ2-7	CASSQGARTGDEQYF	TGTGCCAGCAGCCAAGGGGCTCGGACAGGGGACGAGCAGTACTTC
NA	NA	TRBV19	TRBJ2-1	CASSIAVGGSYNEQFF	TGTGCCAGTAGTATAGCCGTGGGGGGCTCCTACAATGAGCAGTTCTTC
NA	NA	TRBV11-2	TRBJ1-1	CASSLDLGGKGTEAFF	TGTGCCAGCAGCTTGGACCTAGGGGGAAAGGGAACTGAAGCTTTCTTT
TRBD1	NA	TRBV28	TRBJ1-6	CASSLGTGGGSPLHF	TGTGCCAGCAGTTTGGGGACAGGGGGCGGTTCACCCCTCCACTTT
NA	NA	TRBV6-5	TRBJ1-5	CASSPGVYSNQPQHF	TGTGCCAGCAGCCCGGGTGTCTATAGCAATCAGCCCCAGCATTTT
NA	NA	TRBV19	TRBJ2-7	CASTYRTESYEQYF	TGTGCCAGTACCTATCGGACTGAGTCCTACGAGCAGTACTTC
NA	few	TRBV4-1	TRBJ1-5	CATLLAGHLGCQPQHF	TGCGCCACCCTCCTGGCGGGGCATCTGGGCTGTCAGCCCCAGCATTTT
NA	NA	TRBV4-1	TRBJ2-1	CASSQERDYEQFF	TGCGCCAGCAGCCAAGAGCGGGACTATGAGCAGTTCTTC
NA	NA	TRBV6-5	TRBJ2-5	CASRRADRGTQYF	TGTGCCAGCCGGAGGGCGGATCGGGGGACCCAGTACTTC
TRBD2	NA	TRBV5-4	TRBJ2-3	CASSLGGSRTDTQYF	TGTGCCAGCAGCTTGGGCGGGAGTCGCACAGATACGCAGTATTTT
TRBD1	few	TRBV2	TRBJ2-7	CASSESFTGGRAEYF	TGTGCCAGCAGTGAGAGTTTCACAGGGGGCCGCGCGGAGTACTTC
NA	few	TRBV11-2	TRBJ2-3	CASSRSLDTQYF	TGTGCCAGCAGCCGTTCTTTAGATACGCAGTATTTT
NA	NA	TRBV7-6	TRBJ2-1	CASSLAPTRREQFF	TGTGCCAGCAGCTTAGCTCCGACTAGGAGGGAGCAGTTCTTC
NA	NA	TRBV9	TRBJ1-1	CASSVVAGTGEAFF	TGTGCCAGCAGCGTAGTCGCGGGAACAGGTGAAGCTTTCTTT